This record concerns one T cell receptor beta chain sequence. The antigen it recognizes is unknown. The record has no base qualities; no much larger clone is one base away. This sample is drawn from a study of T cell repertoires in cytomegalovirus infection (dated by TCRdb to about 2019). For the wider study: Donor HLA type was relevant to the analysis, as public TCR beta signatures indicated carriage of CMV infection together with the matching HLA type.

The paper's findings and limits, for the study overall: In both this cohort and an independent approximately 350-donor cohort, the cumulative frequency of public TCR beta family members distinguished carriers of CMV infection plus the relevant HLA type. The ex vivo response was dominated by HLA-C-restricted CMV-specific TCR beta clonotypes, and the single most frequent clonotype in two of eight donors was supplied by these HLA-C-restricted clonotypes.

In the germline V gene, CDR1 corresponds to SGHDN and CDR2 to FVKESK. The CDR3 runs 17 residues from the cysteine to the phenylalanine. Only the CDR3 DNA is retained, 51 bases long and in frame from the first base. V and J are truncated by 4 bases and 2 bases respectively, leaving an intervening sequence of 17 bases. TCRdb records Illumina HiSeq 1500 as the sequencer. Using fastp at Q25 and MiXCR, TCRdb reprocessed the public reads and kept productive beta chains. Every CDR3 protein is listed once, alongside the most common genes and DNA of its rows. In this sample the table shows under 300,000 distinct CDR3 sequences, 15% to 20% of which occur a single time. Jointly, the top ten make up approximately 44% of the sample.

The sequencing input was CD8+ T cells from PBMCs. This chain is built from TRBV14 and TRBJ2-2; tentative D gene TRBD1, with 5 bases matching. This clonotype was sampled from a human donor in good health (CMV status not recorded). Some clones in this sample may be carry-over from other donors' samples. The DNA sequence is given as TGTGCCAGCAGCCCTATGGGGCTACAGATAAACACCGGGGAGCTGTTTTTT. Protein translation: CASSPMGLQINTGELFF.